The entry below describes one T cell receptor beta chain. Its antigen is not identified. The data belong to a study of cytomegalovirus exposure and HLA in healthy donors. Profiling relied on immunoSEQ multiplex PCR, and the TCRdb table lists in-frame clones only, not all of them. The sample has fewer than 200,000 clones, about 89% seen once; the top ten hold 3% to 3.5%. Study observations and caveats: The study labeled under 200 TCR beta chains cytomegalovirus-associated. Most observed TCR sequences were rare, whereas some public TCRs were detected in many donors. In a later analysis, first-cohort TCR clusters were found to tend to co-occur in the approximately 120 validation repertoires.

Per the germline V gene, CDR1 is SGHNT and CDR2 is YYREEE (reference sequence). V was clipped by 4 bases and J by 1 base, with 5 bases between them. This CDR3 has 12 amino acids. The sequencing sample was made of PBMCs. The receptor's source is a woman under 30 in good health and CMV-seropositive. This chain uses TRBV5-4 with TRBJ1-1; D unclear. The CDR3: CASSPRNTEAFF. CDR3 DNA: TGTGCCAGCAGCCCCAGGAACACTGAAGCTTTCTTT.